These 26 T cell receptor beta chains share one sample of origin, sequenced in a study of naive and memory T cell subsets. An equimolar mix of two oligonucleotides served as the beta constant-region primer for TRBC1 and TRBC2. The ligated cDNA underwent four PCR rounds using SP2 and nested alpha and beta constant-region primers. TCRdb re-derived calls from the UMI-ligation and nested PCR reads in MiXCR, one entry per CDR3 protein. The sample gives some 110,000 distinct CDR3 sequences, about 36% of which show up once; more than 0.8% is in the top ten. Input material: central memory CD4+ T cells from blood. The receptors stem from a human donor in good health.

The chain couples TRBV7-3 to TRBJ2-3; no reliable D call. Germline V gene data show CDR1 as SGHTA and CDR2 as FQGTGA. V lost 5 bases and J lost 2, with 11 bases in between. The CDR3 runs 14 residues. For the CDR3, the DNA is TGTGCCAGCAGCCTTGACACCCCCACAGATACGCAGTATTTT. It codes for CASSLDTPTDTQYF.

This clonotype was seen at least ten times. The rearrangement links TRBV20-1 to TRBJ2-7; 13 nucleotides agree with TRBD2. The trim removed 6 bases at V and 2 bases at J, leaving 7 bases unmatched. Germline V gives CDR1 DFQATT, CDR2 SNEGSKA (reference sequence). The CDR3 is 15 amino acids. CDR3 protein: CSARTSGSGTYEQYF. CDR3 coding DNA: TGCAGTGCGAGGACTAGCGGGAGCGGTACCTACGAGCAGTACTTC.

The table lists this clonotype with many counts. The CDR3 reads CASNLAGARNEQFF. DNA of the CDR3: TGCGCCAGCAATCTAGCGGGAGCGCGTAATGAGCAGTTCTTC. The chain joins TRBV10-2 to TRBJ2-1; 10 bases fit TRBD2. Germline V gives CDR1 WSHSY, CDR2 SAAADI. V lost 7 bases and J lost 7; bases outside the gene matches: 7. The CDR3 contains 14 residues.

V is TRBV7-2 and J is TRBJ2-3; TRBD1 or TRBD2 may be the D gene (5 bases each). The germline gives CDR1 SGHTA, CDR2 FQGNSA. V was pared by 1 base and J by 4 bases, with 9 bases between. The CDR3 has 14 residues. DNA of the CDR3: TGTGCCAGCAGCTTAGGAGGGACCTCAGATACGCAGTATTTT. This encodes CASSLGGTSDTQYF.

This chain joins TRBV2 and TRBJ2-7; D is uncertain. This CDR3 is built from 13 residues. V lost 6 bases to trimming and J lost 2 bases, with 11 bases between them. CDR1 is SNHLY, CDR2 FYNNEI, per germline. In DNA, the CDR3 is TGTGCCAGCAGCATTGGACGGACCTACGAGCAGTACTTC. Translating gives CASSIGRTYEQYF.

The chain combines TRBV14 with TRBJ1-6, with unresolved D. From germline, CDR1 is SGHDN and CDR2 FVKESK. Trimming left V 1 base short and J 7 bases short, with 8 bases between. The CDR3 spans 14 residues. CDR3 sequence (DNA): TGTGCCAGCAGCCAAGGTCCGGTCAATTCACCCCTCCACTTT. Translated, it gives CASSQGPVNSPLHF.

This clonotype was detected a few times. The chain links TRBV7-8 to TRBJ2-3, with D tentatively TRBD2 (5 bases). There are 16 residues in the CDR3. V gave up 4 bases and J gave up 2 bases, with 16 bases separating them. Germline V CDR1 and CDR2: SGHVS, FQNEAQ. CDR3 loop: CASSSQTQRPTDTQYF. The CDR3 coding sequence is TGTGCCAGCAGCTCTCAGACTCAGCGGCCCACAGATACGCAGTATTTT.

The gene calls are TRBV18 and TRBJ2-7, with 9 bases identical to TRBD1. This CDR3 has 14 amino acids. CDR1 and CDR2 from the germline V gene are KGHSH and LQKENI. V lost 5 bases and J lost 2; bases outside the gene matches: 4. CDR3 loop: CASSFGQGTYEQYF. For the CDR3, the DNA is TGTGCCAGCTCATTCGGACAGGGGACCTACGAGCAGTACTTC.

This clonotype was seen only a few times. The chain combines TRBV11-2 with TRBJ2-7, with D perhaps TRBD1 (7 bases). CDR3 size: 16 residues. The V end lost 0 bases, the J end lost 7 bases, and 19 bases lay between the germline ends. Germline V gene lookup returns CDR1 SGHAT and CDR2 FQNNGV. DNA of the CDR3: TGTGCCAGCAGCTTAGATGGGTGGAGGGGGCGCTGGGAGCAGTACTTC. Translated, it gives CASSLDGWRGRWEQYF.

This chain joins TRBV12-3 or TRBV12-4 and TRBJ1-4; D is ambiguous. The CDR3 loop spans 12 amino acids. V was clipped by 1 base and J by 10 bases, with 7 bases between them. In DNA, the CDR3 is TGTGCCAGCAGTTTAGTTTCGGGAAAACTGTTTTTT. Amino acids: CASSLVSGKLFF.

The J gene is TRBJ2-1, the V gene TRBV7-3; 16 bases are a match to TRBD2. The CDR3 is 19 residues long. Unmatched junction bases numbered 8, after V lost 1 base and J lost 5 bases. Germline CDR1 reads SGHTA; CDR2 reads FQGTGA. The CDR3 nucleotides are TGTGCCAGCAGCTTAATTGGGACTAGCGGGAGGGGGGCGAACAATGAGCAGTTCTTC. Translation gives CASSLIGTSGRGANNEQFF.

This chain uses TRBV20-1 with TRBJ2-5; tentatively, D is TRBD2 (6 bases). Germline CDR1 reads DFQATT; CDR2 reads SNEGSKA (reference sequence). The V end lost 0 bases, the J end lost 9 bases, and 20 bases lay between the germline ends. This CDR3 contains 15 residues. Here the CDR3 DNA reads TGCAGTGCTAGAGATCCCGCTAGCGCGCCCGGGGCCCAGTACTTC. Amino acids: CSARDPASAPGAQYF.

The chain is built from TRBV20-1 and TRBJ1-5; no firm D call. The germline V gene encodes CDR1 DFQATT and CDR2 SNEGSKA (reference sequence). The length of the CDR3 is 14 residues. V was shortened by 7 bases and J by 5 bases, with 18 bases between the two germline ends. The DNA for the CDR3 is TGCAGTGTCGGGAGCCGGGTCGGGTATCAGCCCCAGCATTTT. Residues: CSVGSRVGYQPQHF.

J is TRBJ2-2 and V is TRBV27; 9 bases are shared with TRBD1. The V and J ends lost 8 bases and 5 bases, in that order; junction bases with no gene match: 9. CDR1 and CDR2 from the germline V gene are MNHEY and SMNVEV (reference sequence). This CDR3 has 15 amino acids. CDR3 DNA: TGTGCCAGCGGAGCGGACAGGGGATGGACCGGGGAGCTGTTTTTT. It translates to CASGADRGWTGELFF.

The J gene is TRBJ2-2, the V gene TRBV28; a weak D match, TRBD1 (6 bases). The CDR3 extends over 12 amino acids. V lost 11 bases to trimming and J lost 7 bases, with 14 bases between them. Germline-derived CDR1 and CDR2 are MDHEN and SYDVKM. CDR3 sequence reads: CAAGRGYGELFF. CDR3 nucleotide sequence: TGTGCCGCAGGCAGGGGTTACGGGGAGCTGTTTTTT.

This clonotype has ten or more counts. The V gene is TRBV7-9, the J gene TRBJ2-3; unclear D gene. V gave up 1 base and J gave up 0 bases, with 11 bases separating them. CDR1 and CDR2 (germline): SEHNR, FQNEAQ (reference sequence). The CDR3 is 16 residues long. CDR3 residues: CASSLGARGSTDTQYF. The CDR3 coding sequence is TGTGCCAGCAGCTTAGGAGCACGAGGTAGCACAGATACGCAGTATTTT.

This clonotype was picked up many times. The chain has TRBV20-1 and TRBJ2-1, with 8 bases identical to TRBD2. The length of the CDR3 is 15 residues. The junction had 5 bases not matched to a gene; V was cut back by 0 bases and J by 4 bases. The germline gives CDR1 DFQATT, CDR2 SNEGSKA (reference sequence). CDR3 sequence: CSARDPASGYNEQFF. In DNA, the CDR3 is TGCAGTGCTAGAGATCCGGCTAGCGGGTACAATGAGCAGTTCTTC.

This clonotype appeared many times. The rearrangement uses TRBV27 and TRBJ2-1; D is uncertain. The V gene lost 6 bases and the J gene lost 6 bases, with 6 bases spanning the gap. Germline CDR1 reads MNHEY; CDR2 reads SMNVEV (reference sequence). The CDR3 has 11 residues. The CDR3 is CASRRGNEQFF. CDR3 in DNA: TGTGCCAGCAGACGCGGCAATGAGCAGTTCTTC.

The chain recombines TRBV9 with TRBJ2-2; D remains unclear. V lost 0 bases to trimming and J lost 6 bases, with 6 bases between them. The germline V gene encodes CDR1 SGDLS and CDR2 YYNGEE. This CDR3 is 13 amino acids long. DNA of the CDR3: TGTGCCAGCAGCGTAGCCGGTCCCGGGGAGCTGTTTTTT. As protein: CASSVAGPGELFF.

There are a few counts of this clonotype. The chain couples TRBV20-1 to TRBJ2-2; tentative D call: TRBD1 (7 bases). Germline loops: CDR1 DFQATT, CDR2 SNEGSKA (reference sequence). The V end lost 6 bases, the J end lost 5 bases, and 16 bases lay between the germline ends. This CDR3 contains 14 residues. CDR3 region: CSAPQGRWTGELFF. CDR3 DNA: TGCAGTGCACCACAGGGGAGGTGGACCGGGGAGCTGTTTTTT.

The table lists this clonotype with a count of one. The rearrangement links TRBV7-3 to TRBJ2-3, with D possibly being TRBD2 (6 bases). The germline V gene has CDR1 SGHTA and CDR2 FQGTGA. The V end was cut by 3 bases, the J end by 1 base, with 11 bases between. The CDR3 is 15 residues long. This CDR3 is CASSLASDRTDTQYF. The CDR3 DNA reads TGTGCCAGCAGCTTGGCTAGCGACCGCACAGATACGCAGTATTTT.

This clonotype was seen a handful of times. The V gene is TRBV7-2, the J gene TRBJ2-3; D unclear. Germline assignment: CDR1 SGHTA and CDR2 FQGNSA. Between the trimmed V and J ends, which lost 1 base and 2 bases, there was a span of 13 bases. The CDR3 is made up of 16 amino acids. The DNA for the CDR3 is TGTGCCAGCAGCTTAGATTCGGGTGTGGTCACAGATACGCAGTATTTT. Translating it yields CASSLDSGVVTDTQYF.

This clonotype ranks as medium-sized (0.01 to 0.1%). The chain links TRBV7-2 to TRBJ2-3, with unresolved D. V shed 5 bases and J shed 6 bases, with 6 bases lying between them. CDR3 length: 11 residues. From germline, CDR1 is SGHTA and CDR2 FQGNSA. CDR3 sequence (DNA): TGTGCCAGCAGCAAGGTGGATACGCAGTATTTT. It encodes CASSKVDTQYF.

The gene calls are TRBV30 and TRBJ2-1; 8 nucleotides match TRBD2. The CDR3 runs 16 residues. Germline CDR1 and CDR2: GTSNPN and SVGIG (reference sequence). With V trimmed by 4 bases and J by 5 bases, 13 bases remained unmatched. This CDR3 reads CAWKSRSGRINNEQFF. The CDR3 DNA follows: TGTGCCTGGAAAAGCCGAAGCGGGAGAATCAACAATGAGCAGTTCTTC.

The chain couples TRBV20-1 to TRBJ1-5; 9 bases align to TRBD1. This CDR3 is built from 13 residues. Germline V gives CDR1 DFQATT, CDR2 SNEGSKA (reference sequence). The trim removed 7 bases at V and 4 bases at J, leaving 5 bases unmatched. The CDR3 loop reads CSVGTGLNQPQHF. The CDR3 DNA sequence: TGCAGTGTAGGGACAGGGTTGAATCAGCCCCAGCATTTT.

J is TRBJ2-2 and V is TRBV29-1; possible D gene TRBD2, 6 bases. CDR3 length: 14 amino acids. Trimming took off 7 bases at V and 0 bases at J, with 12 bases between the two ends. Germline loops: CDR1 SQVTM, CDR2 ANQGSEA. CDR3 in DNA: TGCAGCGCTCCGGGAGTAGCGAACACCGGGGAGCTGTTTTTT. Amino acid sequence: CSAPGVANTGELFF.